This section outlines one T cell receptor (beta chain) sequence together with its context. What it binds is unknown. This entry comes from a study of radiation and T cells in renal cell carcinoma. At the level of the study: Nephrectomy followed 15 Gy stereotactic body radiation by 4 weeks. Study-level findings and limits: Pretreatment tumor biopsies were lacking, so baseline clonotypes are unknown. Top tumor clonotypes rose in blood 2 weeks post-radiation, then contracted.

Time point denoted: baseline pretreatment blood. The treatment was: 15 Gy SBRT to primary tumor, nephrectomy 4 weeks later. The V gene end was trimmed by 10 bases and the J gene end by 5 bases; junction bases not matched to a gene: 6. Germline lookup yields CDR1 ENHRY and CDR2 SYGVKD. The CDR3 runs to 13 residues. Only in-frame clones appear in the TCRdb table, and some are missing; sequencing was by immunoSEQ multiplex PCR. Of 110,000 to 150,000 clones in the sample, approximately 87% were seen once. This specimen was blood, taken from a patient whose treatment included radiotherapy and nephrectomy. The receptor was derived from a woman aged 50 to 60 with renal cell carcinoma. The rearrangement uses TRBV10-3 and TRBJ2-3; 10 bases line up with TRBD2. The DNA for the CDR3 is TGTGCCACGCTAGCGGGAGCAAGAGATACGCAGTATTTT. It codes for CATLAGARDTQYF.